This T cell receptor beta chain was recorded in a study of neoadjuvant anti-PD-1 for oral cavity cancer. Study-wide findings and caveats: Each response group had just a few patients in TCR analyses. Treg/Th17 ratio rose with pretreatment blood and fell with post-treatment tumor TCRbeta clonality.

About this clone itself: Its target is unknown.

The data were produced by immunoSEQ multiplex PCR, yet TCRdb's version contains in-frame clones alone and is incomplete. This table holds approximately 74,000 clones, 84% found once. Trimming shortened V by 8 bases and J by 4 bases, and 14 bases separated the two germline ends. This CDR3 spans 14 amino acids. The V gene's germline CDR1 is MNHNS and CDR2 SASEGT. The genes are TRBV6-1 and TRBJ1-4; D might be TRBD1 (6 bases). This receptor was obtained from a person aged 40 to 85 with oral cavity squamous cell carcinoma. Sample: PBMCs, taken before nivolumab (anti-PD-1) treatment. CDR3: CASSQGRGNEKLFF. The CDR3 DNA reads TGTGCCAGCTCCCAGGGGAGGGGTAATGAAAAACTGTTTTTT.